This T cell receptor (beta chain) was recovered during a study of monozygotic twins with inflammatory bowel disease. Study results and caveats: Immunosuppressive treatment differences may have increased patient repertoire variability.

Of note for this clonotype: The target antigen is unknown.

cDNA for TCRalpha and TCRbeta was amplified by nested PCRs of around 17 then 9 cycles. TCRdb reanalyzed the 5' RACE reads, giving one entry per CDR3 protein sequence and no DNA. This table holds some 400,000 distinct CDR3 sequences. Germline V lookup: CDR1 MGHDK, CDR2 SYGVNS. The CDR3 runs 17 residues. The sample taken for sequencing was blood. The chain links TRBV25-1 to TRBJ2-2; TCRdb proposes TRBD1, but this gene call is untestable without DNA. This TCR derives from a human donor with ulcerative colitis or Crohn's disease, or a healthy co-twin of an affected twin (not recorded which). CDR3 residues: CASSEYSGGPNTGELFF.